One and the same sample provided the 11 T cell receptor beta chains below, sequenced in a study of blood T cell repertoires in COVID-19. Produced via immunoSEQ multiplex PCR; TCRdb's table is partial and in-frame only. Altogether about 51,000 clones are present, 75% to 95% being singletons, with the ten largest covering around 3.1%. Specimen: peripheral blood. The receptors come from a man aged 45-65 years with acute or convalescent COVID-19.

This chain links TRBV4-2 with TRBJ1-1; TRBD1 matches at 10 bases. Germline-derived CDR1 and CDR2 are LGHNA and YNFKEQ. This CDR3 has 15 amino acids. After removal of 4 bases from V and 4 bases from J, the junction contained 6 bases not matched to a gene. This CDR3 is CASSLTGTGVTEAFF. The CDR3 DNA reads TGTGCCAGCAGCCTAACCGGGACAGGGGTCACTGAAGCTTTCTTT.

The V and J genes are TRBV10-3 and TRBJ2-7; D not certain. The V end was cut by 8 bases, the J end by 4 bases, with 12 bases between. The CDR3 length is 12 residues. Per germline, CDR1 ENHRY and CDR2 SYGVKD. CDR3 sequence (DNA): TGTGCCATCTCAGAACAGTCGTACGAGCAGTACTTC. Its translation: CAISEQSYEQYF.

The CDR3 bases are TGTGCCAGCAGTTTAAACACTGAAGCTTTCTTT. It translates to CASSLNTEAFF. The V and J genes are TRBV2 and TRBJ1-1; D remains ambiguous. V gave up 5 bases and J gave up 2 bases, with 3 bases separating them. This CDR3 has 11 amino acids. Germline CDR1 is SNHLY and CDR2 is FYNNEI.

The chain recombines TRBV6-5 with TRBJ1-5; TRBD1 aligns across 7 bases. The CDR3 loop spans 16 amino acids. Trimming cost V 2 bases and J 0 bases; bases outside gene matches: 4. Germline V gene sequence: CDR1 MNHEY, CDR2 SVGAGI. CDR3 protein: CASSYRTGYSNQPQHF. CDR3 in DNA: TGTGCCAGCAGTTACCGGACAGGCTATAGCAATCAGCCCCAGCATTTT.

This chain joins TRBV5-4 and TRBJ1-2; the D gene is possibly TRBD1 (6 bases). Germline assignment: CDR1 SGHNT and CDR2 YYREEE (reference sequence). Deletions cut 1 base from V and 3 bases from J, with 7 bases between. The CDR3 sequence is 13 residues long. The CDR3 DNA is TGTGCCAGCAGCTTGTACAGGGACTATGGCTACACCTTC. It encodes CASSLYRDYGYTF.

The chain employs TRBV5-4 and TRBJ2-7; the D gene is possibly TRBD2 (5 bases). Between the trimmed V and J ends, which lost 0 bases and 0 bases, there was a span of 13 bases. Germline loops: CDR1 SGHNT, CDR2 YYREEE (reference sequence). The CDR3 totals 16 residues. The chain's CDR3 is CASSLGEGRSSYEQYF. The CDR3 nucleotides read TGTGCCAGCAGCTTGGGTGAGGGCCGAAGCTCCTACGAGCAGTACTTC.

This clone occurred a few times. As DNA, the CDR3 is TGTGCCTGGAGCGGACTAGCGGGTGCCAGCACAGATACGCAGTATTTT. Translation: CAWSGLAGASTDTQYF. This sequence joins TRBV30 and TRBJ2-3, with TRBD2 matching over 11 bases. The CDR3 runs 16 residues. Trimming took 3 bases from V and 0 from J; bases not matched to a gene: 5. Germline-derived CDR1 and CDR2 are GTSNPN and SVGIG (reference sequence).

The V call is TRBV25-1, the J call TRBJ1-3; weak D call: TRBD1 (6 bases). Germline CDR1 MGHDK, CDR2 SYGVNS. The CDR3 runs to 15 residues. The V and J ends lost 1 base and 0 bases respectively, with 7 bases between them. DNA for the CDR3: TGTGCCAGCAGTGAATGGGGGCACTCTGGAAACACCATATATTTT. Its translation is CASSEWGHSGNTIYF.

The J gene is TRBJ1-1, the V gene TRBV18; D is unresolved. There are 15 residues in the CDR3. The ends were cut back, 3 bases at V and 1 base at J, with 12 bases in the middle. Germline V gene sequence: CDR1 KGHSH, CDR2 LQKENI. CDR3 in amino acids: CASSPRVARNTEAFF. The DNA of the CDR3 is TGTGCCAGCTCACCCCGGGTGGCCAGGAACACTGAAGCTTTCTTT.

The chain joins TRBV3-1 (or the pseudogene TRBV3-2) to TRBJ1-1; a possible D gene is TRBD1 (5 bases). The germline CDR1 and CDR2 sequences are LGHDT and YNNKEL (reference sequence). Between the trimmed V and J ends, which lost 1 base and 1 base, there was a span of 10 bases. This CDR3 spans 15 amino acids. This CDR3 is CASSQVNDRNTEAFF. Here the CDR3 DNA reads TGTGCCAGCAGCCAAGTTAATGACAGGAACACTGAAGCTTTCTTT.

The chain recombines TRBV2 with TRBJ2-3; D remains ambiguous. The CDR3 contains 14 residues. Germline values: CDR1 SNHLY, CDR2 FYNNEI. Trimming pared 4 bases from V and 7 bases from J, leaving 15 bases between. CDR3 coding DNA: TGTGCCAGCAGTGGGGTGAGGAACTCTTATACGCAGTATTTT. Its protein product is CASSGVRNSYTQYF. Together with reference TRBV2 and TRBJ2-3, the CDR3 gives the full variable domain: EPEVTQTPSHQVTQMGQEVILRCVPISNHLYFYWYRQILGQKVEFLVSFYNNEISEKSEIFDDQFSVERPDGSNFTLKIRSTKLEDSAMYFCASSGVRNSYTQYFGPGTRLTVL.